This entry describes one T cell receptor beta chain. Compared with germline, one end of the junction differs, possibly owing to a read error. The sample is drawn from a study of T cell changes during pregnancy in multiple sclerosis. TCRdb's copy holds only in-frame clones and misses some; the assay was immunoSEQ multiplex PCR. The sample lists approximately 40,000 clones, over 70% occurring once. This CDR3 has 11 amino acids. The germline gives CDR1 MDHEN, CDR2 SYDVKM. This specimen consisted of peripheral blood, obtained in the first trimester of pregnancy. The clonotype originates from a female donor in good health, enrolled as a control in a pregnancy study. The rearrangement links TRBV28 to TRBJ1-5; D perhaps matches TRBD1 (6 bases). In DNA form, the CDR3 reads TGTGCCAGCAGTACAGGGAGCCTTTCCCGTTTT. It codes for CASSTGSLSRF. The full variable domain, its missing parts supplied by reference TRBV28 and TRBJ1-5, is DVKVTQSSRYLVKRTGEKVFLECVQDMDHENMFWYRQDPGLGLRLIYFSYDVKMKEKGDIPEGYSVSREKKERFSLILESASTNQTSMYLCASSTGSLSRFGDGTRLSIL.